A selection of T cell receptor beta chains follows, all from one sample in a study of blood T cell repertoires in COVID-19. Generated by immunoSEQ multiplex PCR, the TCRdb table keeps only in-frame clones and is missing some. The table shows 150,000 to 200,000 clones, with roughly 87% occurring only once. The sequenced sample consisted of peripheral blood. The receptor source for this set is an older woman with COVID-19, enrolled during active disease. Each CDR3 is given with its conserved first and last residue. The order of the fields is V gene, clone size, D gene, J gene, CDR3 protein, CDR3 DNA. D genes are given only for firm matches. A clone size is listed for some rows: how often the clone was seen (once, few, many), or a class if it is expanded.

v_gene: TRBV20-1
abundance: -
d_gene: -
j_gene: TRBJ2-3
CDR3aa: CSASGRDTQYF
CDR3nt: TGCAGTGCTAGCGGGAGAGATACGCAGTATTTT

v_gene: TRBV27
abundance: -
d_gene: TRBD1
j_gene: TRBJ1-1
CDR3aa: CASSPRRGRGLPNTEAFF
CDR3nt: TGTGCCAGCAGTCCCCGCCGGGGCAGGGGGCTTCCTAACACTGAAGCTTTCTTT

v_gene: TRBV5-4
abundance: -
d_gene: -
j_gene: TRBJ2-7
CDR3aa: CASSLDSSVQYF
CDR3nt: TGTGCCAGCAGCTTGGACTCTTCGGTGCAGTACTTC

v_gene: TRBV19
abundance: -
d_gene: TRBD1
j_gene: TRBJ1-6
CDR3aa: CASTRDRVNSPLHF
CDR3nt: TGTGCCAGTACCCGGGACAGGGTTAATTCACCCCTCCACTTT

v_gene: TRBV2
abundance: -
d_gene: TRBD1
j_gene: TRBJ2-2
CDR3aa: CARGPGTGVTGELFF
CDR3nt: TGTGCCAGGGGGCCGGGGACAGGGGTCACCGGGGAGCTGTTTTTT

v_gene: TRBV24-1
abundance: -
d_gene: -
j_gene: TRBJ1-2
CDR3aa: CATSEGANYGYTF
CDR3nt: TGTGCCACCTCGGAGGGAGCTAACTATGGCTACACCTTC

v_gene: TRBV20-1
abundance: -
d_gene: -
j_gene: TRBJ1-6
CDR3aa: CSAPGGSPLHF
CDR3nt: TGCAGTGCCCCGGGGGGCTCACCCCTCCACTTT

v_gene: TRBV28
abundance: -
d_gene: -
j_gene: TRBJ2-4
CDR3aa: CASSLTRAANIQYF
CDR3nt: TGTGCCAGCAGTTTAACGCGTGCTGCGAACATTCAGTACTTC

v_gene: TRBV7-6
abundance: -
d_gene: TRBD2
j_gene: TRBJ2-7
CDR3aa: CASSPYLRGRDYEQYF
CDR3nt: TGTGCCAGCAGCCCATACCTTAGAGGGAGGGACTACGAGCAGTACTTC

v_gene: TRBV18
abundance: -
d_gene: TRBD1
j_gene: TRBJ1-4
CDR3aa: CASSQQGNLNEKLFF
CDR3nt: TGTGCCAGCTCCCAACAGGGGAACCTTAATGAAAAACTGTTTTTT

v_gene: TRBV28
abundance: once
d_gene: TRBD1
j_gene: TRBJ1-2
CDR3aa: CASSPPGTANYGYTF
CDR3nt: TGTGCCAGCAGTCCCCCCGGGACAGCTAACTATGGCTACACCTTC

v_gene: TRBV9
abundance: -
d_gene: TRBD2
j_gene: TRBJ2-3
CDR3aa: CASSSGTRPDSQYF
CDR3nt: TGTGCCAGCAGCTCCGGGACTAGACCGGATTCGCAGTATTTT

v_gene: TRBV6-6
abundance: -
d_gene: TRBD1
j_gene: TRBJ2-7
CDR3aa: CASSQGQGISYEQYF
CDR3nt: TGTGCCAGCAGCCAGGGACAGGGAATCTCCTACGAGCAGTACTTC

v_gene: TRBV6-5
abundance: -
d_gene: -
j_gene: TRBJ2-2
CDR3aa: CASTTDIVTGELFF
CDR3nt: TGTGCCAGCACCACGGACATAGTCACCGGGGAGCTGTTTTTT

v_gene: TRBV7-9
abundance: once
d_gene: -
j_gene: TRBJ2-5
CDR3aa: CASSLGQGLLRETQYF
CDR3nt: TGTGCCAGCAGCTTAGGACAGGGACTTTTAAGGGAGACCCAGTACTTC

v_gene: TRBV7-8
abundance: -
d_gene: -
j_gene: TRBJ1-2
CDR3aa: CASSLSESNYGYTF
CDR3nt: TGTGCCAGCAGCTTAAGCGAGTCCAACTATGGCTACACCTTC

v_gene: TRBV7-9
abundance: -
d_gene: TRBD1
j_gene: TRBJ2-7
CDR3aa: CASSLNEWTGPYEQYF
CDR3nt: TGTGCCAGCAGCTTAAATGAGTGGACAGGGCCCTACGAGCAGTACTTC

v_gene: TRBV12-3/TRBV12-4
abundance: -
d_gene: -
j_gene: TRBJ1-1
CDR3aa: CASSPGEGAFF
CDR3nt: TGTGCCAGCAGCCCCGGAGAGGGCGCTTTCTTT

v_gene: TRBV5-1
abundance: -
d_gene: -
j_gene: TRBJ1-2
CDR3aa: CASSLDGGLGYGYTF
CDR3nt: TGCGCCAGCAGCTTGGATGGGGGCTTAGGCTATGGCTACACCTTC

v_gene: TRBV11-1
abundance: -
d_gene: TRBD1
j_gene: TRBJ1-3
CDR3aa: CASSFRDSGNTIYF
CDR3nt: TGTGCCAGCAGCTTCCGGGACAGCGGAAACACCATATATTTT

v_gene: TRBV2
abundance: few
d_gene: TRBD1
j_gene: TRBJ2-7
CDR3aa: CASGFDRDYEQYF
CDR3nt: TGTGCCAGCGGTTTCGACAGGGACTACGAGCAGTACTTC

v_gene: TRBV7-9
abundance: -
d_gene: TRBD2
j_gene: TRBJ2-1
CDR3aa: CASSLVLAGPYNEQFF
CDR3nt: TGTGCCAGCAGCTTAGTGTTAGCGGGACCCTACAATGAGCAGTTCTTC

v_gene: TRBV7-3
abundance: -
d_gene: -
j_gene: TRBJ2-1
CDR3aa: CASTPSSGSSYNEQFF
CDR3nt: TGTGCCAGCACCCCTTCGAGCGGAAGCTCCTACAATGAGCAGTTCTTC

v_gene: TRBV5-1
abundance: -
d_gene: TRBD1
j_gene: TRBJ1-6
CDR3aa: CASRSRQGDNSPLHF
CDR3nt: TGCGCCAGCAGATCCCGACAGGGCGATAATTCACCCCTCCACTTT

v_gene: TRBV12-3/TRBV12-4
abundance: -
d_gene: -
j_gene: TRBJ2-1
CDR3aa: CASTTSSDEQFF
CDR3nt: TGTGCCAGTACAACGTCGAGCGATGAGCAGTTCTTC

v_gene: TRBV10-1
abundance: -
d_gene: -
j_gene: TRBJ1-1
CDR3aa: CASSTGMNTEAFF
CDR3nt: TGCGCCAGCAGTACGGGAATGAACACTGAAGCTTTCTTT

v_gene: TRBV28
abundance: -
d_gene: TRBD2
j_gene: TRBJ2-1
CDR3aa: CASTSDLIGSSGSKNEQFF
CDR3nt: TGTGCCAGCACGTCCGACCTGATTGGGAGTAGCGGGAGTAAGAATGAGCAGTTCTTC

v_gene: TRBV2
abundance: -
d_gene: -
j_gene: TRBJ1-1
CDR3aa: CASSGGAAAFF
CDR3nt: TGTGCCAGCAGTGGTGGGGCCGCGGCTTTCTTT

v_gene: TRBV28
abundance: once
d_gene: TRBD1
j_gene: TRBJ1-2
CDR3aa: CASSLGRIPGQGYGYTF
CDR3nt: TGTGCCAGCAGTTTGGGGAGGATTCCGGGACAGGGGTATGGCTACACCTTC

v_gene: TRBV4-2
abundance: -
d_gene: -
j_gene: TRBJ1-4
CDR3aa: CASSQGHLGEVGEGEKLFF
CDR3nt: TGTGCCAGCAGCCAAGGTCATCTTGGGGAGGTGGGTGAAGGTGAAAAACTGTTTTTT

v_gene: TRBV6-2/TRBV6-3
abundance: -
d_gene: TRBD2
j_gene: TRBJ2-3
CDR3aa: CASSSGTSSTDTQYF
CDR3nt: TGTGCCAGCAGTTCCGGGACTAGCAGCACAGATACGCAGTATTTT

v_gene: TRBV28
abundance: -
d_gene: -
j_gene: TRBJ1-6
CDR3aa: CASSKTGFYNSPLHF
CDR3nt: TGTGCCAGCAGCAAAACAGGGTTTTATAATTCACCCCTCCACTTT

v_gene: TRBV7-9
abundance: -
d_gene: -
j_gene: TRBJ1-1
CDR3aa: CASSLEGDGTEAFF
CDR3nt: TGTGCCAGCAGCTTAGAGGGAGATGGGACTGAAGCTTTCTTT

v_gene: TRBV5-4
abundance: -
d_gene: TRBD1
j_gene: TRBJ1-2
CDR3aa: CASSYRGRSVYGYTF
CDR3nt: TGTGCCAGCAGTTACAGGGGGCGTAGTGTCTATGGCTACACCTTC

v_gene: TRBV2
abundance: -
d_gene: TRBD1
j_gene: TRBJ2-3
CDR3aa: CASSYHPGTGGTDTQYF
CDR3nt: TGTGCCAGCAGTTACCACCCCGGGACAGGGGGCACAGATACGCAGTATTTT

v_gene: TRBV11-2
abundance: -
d_gene: -
j_gene: TRBJ1-3
CDR3aa: CASANPPGGARFSGNTIYF
CDR3nt: TGTGCCAGCGCTAACCCACCCGGGGGGGCCCGATTCTCTGGAAACACCATATATTTT

v_gene: TRBV19
abundance: few
d_gene: TRBD2
j_gene: TRBJ2-7
CDR3aa: CASSNRLAGYEQYF
CDR3nt: TGTGCCAGTAGTAACAGACTAGCGGGCTACGAGCAGTACTTC

v_gene: TRBV9
abundance: once
d_gene: -
j_gene: TRBJ2-7
CDR3aa: CASSVDGRTYEQYF
CDR3nt: TGTGCCAGCAGCGTAGATGGCAGAACCTACGAGCAGTACTTC

v_gene: TRBV7-2
abundance: once
d_gene: -
j_gene: TRBJ1-5
CDR3aa: CASSLGGGGNQPQHF
CDR3nt: TGTGCCAGCAGCCTAGGAGGGGGTGGCAATCAGCCCCAGCATTTT

v_gene: TRBV12-3/TRBV12-4
abundance: -
d_gene: TRBD1
j_gene: TRBJ1-2
CDR3aa: CASSRQGNYGYTF
CDR3nt: TGTGCCAGCAGCAGACAGGGGAACTATGGCTACACCTTC

v_gene: TRBV12-3/TRBV12-4
abundance: -
d_gene: -
j_gene: TRBJ1-6
CDR3aa: CASSPRYNSPLHF
CDR3nt: TGTGCCAGCAGTCCCAGATATAATTCACCCCTCCACTTT

v_gene: TRBV27
abundance: -
d_gene: TRBD1
j_gene: TRBJ2-5
CDR3aa: CASSLSRGTVGTQYF
CDR3nt: TGTGCCAGCAGTCTCTCCCGAGGGACAGTGGGGACCCAGTACTTC

v_gene: TRBV2
abundance: -
d_gene: -
j_gene: TRBJ2-3
CDR3aa: CASLGARERDTQYF
CDR3nt: TGTGCCAGCCTCGGGGCCCGGGAGCGAGATACGCAGTATTTT

v_gene: TRBV3-1/TRBV3-2
abundance: -
d_gene: -
j_gene: TRBJ2-7
CDR3aa: CASSRGLNSYEQYF
CDR3nt: TGTGCCAGCAGCCGAGGGCTGAACTCCTACGAGCAGTACTTC

v_gene: TRBV19
abundance: once
d_gene: -
j_gene: TRBJ1-1
CDR3aa: CASTSGRGEAFF
CDR3nt: TGTGCCAGTACCTCCGGGAGGGGAGAAGCTTTCTTT

v_gene: TRBV18
abundance: -
d_gene: TRBD1
j_gene: TRBJ1-2
CDR3aa: CASSSDRGVDYGYTF
CDR3nt: TGTGCCAGCTCATCAGACAGGGGTGTCGACTATGGCTACACCTTC

v_gene: TRBV2
abundance: -
d_gene: -
j_gene: TRBJ2-3
CDR3aa: CASSRQDSPVTDTQYF
CDR3nt: TGTGCCAGCAGTAGACAGGACAGTCCAGTCACAGATACGCAGTATTTT

v_gene: TRBV4-1
abundance: -
d_gene: -
j_gene: TRBJ1-5
CDR3aa: CASSQDLNSGSNQPQHF
CDR3nt: TGCGCCAGCAGCCAAGATCTGAACAGCGGGAGCAATCAGCCCCAGCATTTT

v_gene: TRBV7-9
abundance: -
d_gene: -
j_gene: TRBJ1-3
CDR3aa: CASSHPGVDTIYF
CDR3nt: TGTGCCAGCAGCCATCCTGGAGTTGACACCATATATTTT

v_gene: TRBV2
abundance: -
d_gene: TRBD1
j_gene: TRBJ2-1
CDR3aa: CASGTGSHNEQFF
CDR3nt: TGTGCCAGCGGGACAGGTTCCCACAATGAGCAGTTCTTC

v_gene: TRBV9
abundance: -
d_gene: -
j_gene: TRBJ2-1
CDR3aa: CASSVKQGFSEDNEQFF
CDR3nt: TGTGCCAGCAGCGTAAAACAGGGTTTCTCTGAGGACAATGAGCAGTTCTTC

v_gene: TRBV3-1/TRBV3-2
abundance: -
d_gene: TRBD1
j_gene: TRBJ1-4
CDR3aa: CASSPVLGGGELFF
CDR3nt: TGTGCCAGCAGCCCGGTTCTAGGGGGCGGAGAACTGTTTTTT

v_gene: TRBV5-1
abundance: few
d_gene: -
j_gene: TRBJ2-5
CDR3aa: CASSSLAQSQETQYF
CDR3nt: TGCGCCAGCAGTTCTCTAGCGCAATCCCAAGAGACCCAGTACTTC

v_gene: TRBV4-3
abundance: -
d_gene: -
j_gene: TRBJ2-7
CDR3aa: CASSQDVLIGRSFGAYEQYF
CDR3nt: TGCGCCAGCAGCCAAGATGTTTTGATTGGACGGAGTTTCGGGGCCTACGAGCAGTACTTC